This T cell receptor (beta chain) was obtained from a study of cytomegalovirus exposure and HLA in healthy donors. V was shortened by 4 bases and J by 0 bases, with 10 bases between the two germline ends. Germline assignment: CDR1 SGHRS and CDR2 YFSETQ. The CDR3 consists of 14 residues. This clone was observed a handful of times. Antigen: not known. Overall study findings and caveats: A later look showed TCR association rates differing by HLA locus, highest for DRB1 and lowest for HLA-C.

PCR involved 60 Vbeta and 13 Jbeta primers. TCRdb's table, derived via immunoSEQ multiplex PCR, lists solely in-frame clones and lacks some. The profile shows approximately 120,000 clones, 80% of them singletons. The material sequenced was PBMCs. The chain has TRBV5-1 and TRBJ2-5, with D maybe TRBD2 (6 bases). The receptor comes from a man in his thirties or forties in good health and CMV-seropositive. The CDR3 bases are TGCGCCAGCAGCAGGACTATGTACCAAGAGACCCAGTACTTC. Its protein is CASSRTMYQETQYF.